This TCR beta chain is drawn from a study of shared clonotypes between healthy human individuals (TCRdb year 2020). The study in broad terms: The cohort included three men and a couple of women between 18 and 49 years of age. For each donor, three plates each were used for CD4 naive and CD4 memory, two plates were used for CD8 naive, and one plate was used for CD8 memory. The study deeply sequenced blood TCR repertoires of about five healthy adults to estimate repertoire size and the extent of clonotype sharing between individuals. Different laboratories and diverse techniques were used to prepare libraries and sequence TCR repertoires, to increase sequencing depth and limit assay-specific biases. Each donor's leukapheresis produced roughly between roughly 0.85 and 9 billion PBMCs.

With respect to this clone: The antigen it recognizes is unknown. No qualities accompany the bases; no much larger clone lies one base away.

For the CD8 naive samples, CD45RO-negative cells were positively selected for CCR7, yielding a CD45RA+CCR7+ population from which TemRA cells were excluded. Donors were healthy HIV-negative adults with no recently reported acute infections or vaccinations. All donors were Caucasian adults living in Nashville, Tennessee, USA. Blood was obtained by leukapheresis, after which PBMCs were separated by Ficoll-Histopaque density gradient centrifugation and cryopreserved in liquid nitrogen vapor phase. Analytical flow cytometry was used to check the purity and quantity of every magnetically sorted T cell population. Genomic DNA was isolated from every sorted fraction and measured by UV absorbance on a Nanodrop 2000c. TCR CDR3 regions were amplified from genomic DNA by multiplex PCR using the deep immunoSEQ assay. Extracted genomic DNA from each cell subset was distributed evenly across all wells of several immunoSEQ 96-well plates, and each plate was treated as a replicate. For sorted subsets, around 200 ng genomic DNA, equal to 30,000 to 35,000 T cell genomes, was loaded into each replicate PCR. Purified libraries were measured with a Qubit 3.0 fluorometer, size-checked on a Bioanalyzer 2100, and measured again with the KAPA Library Quantification kit. A separate single-read 150-cycle Illumina NextSeq 550 flow cell was used to sequence each immunoSEQ 96-well plate. The source study handled its data this way. The immunoSEQ output contained only junctional sequences without quality scores, so filtering could not match that applied to full-length reads. To assign V/J genes and CDR3, sequences were annotated using PyIR, a Python wrapper for IgBLAST v1.9, with IMGT germline references. Reads were filtered out if the reads had weak V/J assignments (E-value above 1e-6), no CDR3, stop codons, out-of-frame junctions, or ambiguous translated residues. V3J clonotypes were defined by identical inferred V gene, J gene, and CDR3 amino acid sequence. To compute the percentage overlap between repertoires, the number of shared unique clonotypes was divided by the size of the smaller repertoire. RTK rarefaction, the Chao1 estimator, and Recon v2.1 estimates of unobserved clonotypes were used to assess repertoire richness. Generation probabilities for all TCRbeta clonotypes obtained by the gDNA method from a handful of donors were computed using OLGA. The immuneACCESS repertoire file appears here via TCRdb, limited to in-frame rearrangements. These files lack a portion of the clones; in checked studies, under half of the deficit traces to unresolved V genes, and the cause of the others is not known. Clone size and V and J calls were adopted from that table, with D and trimming inferred from the DNA. In all, the sample holds more than 550,000 clones, and 90% to 95% of those were seen once. Of the sample, 24% falls within the top ten clones.

Overall results and qualifications from the work: Naive subsets generally had larger estimated clonotype richness than memory subsets. Pairwise subsampling led to the expectation that sequencing depth would affect the degree of clonotype sharing among donors. The genetic and exposure-history diversity represented was limited by the small number of donors. Higher generation probabilities were observed for clonotypes shared by all four sorted-subset donors than for non-shared clonotypes. Sampling was restricted to blood, and TCR repertoires in tissue are likely to differ from TCR repertoires in blood. Sharing across several donors was observed for approximately 4.6% of naive CD4, over 3% of naive CD8, over 2% of memory CD4, and roughly 0.4% of memory CD8 clonotypes. Even with the large sequencing depth, rarefaction of the sorted-subset datasets indicated that sequencing was incomplete.

Looking up the germline V gene yields CDR1 MNHNS and CDR2 SASEGT. Trimming at the junction amounts to 4 bases on V and 0 bases on J, and the germline ends lie 16 bases apart. There are 17 amino acids in the CDR3, from cysteine to phenylalanine inclusive. Of all the DNA, just the CDR3 is kept, 51 bases in frame from base 1. The clonotype was recovered from a man aged 25 to 40 in good health. Recombination joined TRBV6-1 with TRBJ1-5; the D gene is perhaps TRBD1, on 6 matching bases. Input material: naive CD8+ T cells sorted from blood. The sample's cell subset or site label is to be understood as: CD45RA+CCR7+. CDR3 loop: CASSVRDTGYSNQPQHF. The nucleotides are TGTGCCAGCAGTGTACGGGACACCGGTTATAGCAATCAGCCCCAGCATTTT.